One and the same sample provided the 14 T cell receptor beta chains below, sequenced in a study of cytomegalovirus exposure and HLA in healthy donors. A multiplex PCR was run with 60 Vbeta primers and 13 Jbeta primers. TCRdb keeps only in-frame clones here, not all; method: immunoSEQ multiplex PCR. The sample includes about 200,000 clones, over 65% seen only once; the top ten take 1.5% to 2%. Sequencing used PBMCs. Receptors originate from a woman in her twenties or thirties in good health and CMV-seronegative.

This clone came up once. DNA of the CDR3: TGTGCCAGTAGTACCGGACTAGCGGGGGTCTCCTACAATGAGCAGTTCTTC. It yields the protein CASSTGLAGVSYNEQFF. This chain connects TRBV19 to TRBJ2-1; 13 bases are shared with TRBD2. CDR3 length: 17 residues. Trimming at V came to 4 bases and at J to 0 bases, leaving 3 bases not matched to a gene. The germline V gene encodes CDR1 LNHDA and CDR2 SQIVND (reference sequence).

The gene calls are TRBV6-4 and TRBJ2-2; 8 positions agree with TRBD2. The CDR3 runs 17 residues. Germline V gene lookup returns CDR1 MRHNA and CDR2 SNTAGT. The V gene end was trimmed by 4 bases and the J gene end by 3 bases; junction bases not matched to a gene: 10. The DNA for the CDR3 is TGTGCCAGCAGTGGGAGGTCCGGGGGGGTCGACACCGGGGAGCTGTTTTTT. Translation gives CASSGRSGGVDTGELFF.

V usage is TRBV25-1 and J usage is TRBJ1-5; maybe TRBD1 (5 bases). CDR3 length: 14 amino acids. Germline CDR1 MGHDK, CDR2 SYGVNS. V was pared by 2 bases and J by 7 bases, with 12 bases between. For the CDR3, the DNA is TGTGCCAGCAGTGAAGGGGGGGAAAGCCAGCCCCAGCATTTT. Protein: CASSEGGESQPQHF.

The chain combines TRBV4-2 with TRBJ2-7; tentative D call: TRBD1 (6 bases). The germline CDR1 and CDR2 sequences are LGHNA and YNFKEQ. Trimming removed 0 bases from V and 3 bases from J, with 18 bases in between. This CDR3 is 17 amino acids long. CDR3 sequence reads: CASSQELGGAINYEQYF. CDR3 sequence (DNA): TGTGCCAGCAGCCAAGAGTTAGGGGGAGCCATAAACTACGAGCAGTACTTC.

The chain is built from TRBV19 and TRBJ2-7, with D perhaps TRBD1 (7 bases). The V gene's germline CDR1 is LNHDA and CDR2 SQIVND (reference sequence). Trimming stripped 5 bases from V and 3 bases from J, with 17 bases between. This CDR3 is 15 amino acids long. CDR3 bases: TGTGCCAGTAGTCTATCCAGGGGGGCAAGCTACGAGCAGTACTTC. It specifies CASSLSRGASYEQYF.

This clone was counted once. V is TRBV6-5 and J is TRBJ2-7, with 8 bases identical to TRBD2. V was pared by 5 bases and J by 1 base, with 7 bases of the junction left unmatched. The CDR3 has 15 amino acids. Germline CDR1 MNHEY, CDR2 SVGAGI. The CDR3: CASSKSSGASYEQYF. CDR3 nucleotide sequence: TGTGCCAGCAGTAAGAGTAGCGGGGCTTCCTACGAGCAGTACTTC.

The genes are TRBV5-1 and TRBJ2-5; 11 bases agree with TRBD1. The V gene end was trimmed by 1 base and the J gene end by 1 base; junction bases not matched to a gene: 6. This CDR3 region has 17 residues. The germline gives CDR1 SGHRS, CDR2 YFSETQ. The CDR3 DNA sequence: TGCGCCAGCAGCTTGTTCTTTGGGACAGGGGGCCAAGAGACCCAGTACTTC. Protein product: CASSLFFGTGGQETQYF. Complete variable domain (other parts from reference TRBV5-1 and TRBJ2-5): KAGVTQTPRYLIKTRGQQVTLSCSPISGHRSVSWYQQTPGQGLQFLFEYFSETQRNKGNFPGRFSGRQFSNSRSEMNVSTLELGDSALYLCASSLFFGTGGQETQYFGPGTRLLVL.

This chain connects TRBV7-7 to TRBJ1-2, with TRBD1 identical over 7 bases. The CDR3 is made up of 16 amino acids. Germline V lookup: CDR1 SSHAT, CDR2 FNYEAQ (reference sequence). The V gene end was trimmed by 2 bases and the J gene end by 4 bases; junction bases not matched to a gene: 10. The CDR3 region is CASSLHTGQPFYGYTF. Written as DNA, the CDR3 is TGTGCCAGCAGCTTACATACGGGACAGCCCTTCTATGGCTACACCTTC.

In its sample, this clone was seen a few times. This sequence joins TRBV5-6 and TRBJ1-1; 7 positions agree with TRBD1. The germline gives CDR1 SGHDT, CDR2 YYEEEE. With V trimmed by 4 bases and J by 4 bases, 22 bases remained unmatched. The CDR3 consists of 19 residues. The CDR3 nucleotides are TGTGCCAGCAGCCATACACTGGACAGGATGAATCGAAGGCCCACTGAAGCTTTCTTT. It translates to CASSHTLDRMNRRPTEAFF. The full variable domain, completed using reference TRBV5-6 and TRBJ1-1, is DAGVTQSPTHLIKTRGQQVTLRCSPKSGHDTVSWYQQALGQGPQFIFQYYEEEERQRGNFPDRFSGHQFPNYSSELNVNALLLGDSALYLCASSHTLDRMNRRPTEAFFGQGTRLTVV.

This sequence joins TRBV4-3 and TRBJ1-4, with 10 bases that match TRBD1. V trimming: 1 base; J trimming: 10 bases; junction bases outside the gene matches: 6. Germline V gene lookup returns CDR1 LGHNA and CDR2 YSLEER. CDR3 length: 15 residues. The CDR3 loop is CASSQAGTGVRKLFF. The CDR3 DNA follows: TGCGCCAGCAGCCAAGCCGGGACAGGGGTTAGAAAACTGTTTTTT.

The CDR3 bases are TGTGCCAGCAGAAAAGGGAGGGGGTCCTACAATGAGCAGTTCTTC. Protein sequence: CASRKGRGSYNEQFF. V and J are TRBV7-9 and TRBJ2-1, with D possibly being TRBD2 (7 bases). This CDR3 has 15 residues. The V end was cut by 6 bases, the J end by 1 base, with 13 bases between. The germline gives CDR1 SEHNR, CDR2 FQNEAQ (reference sequence).

The count of this clone is one. The rearrangement links TRBV28 to TRBJ2-2, with 12 bases identical to TRBD2. Germline values: CDR1 MDHEN, CDR2 SYDVKM. J was trimmed by 6 bases and V by 4 bases; bases with no gene match: 6. The CDR3 extends over 16 amino acids. The CDR3 DNA is TGTGCCAGCAGTTCTCTAGCGGGAGGGCCTTCCGGGGAGCTGTTTTTT. Protein sequence: CASSSLAGGPSGELFF.

This clone was seen once. The rearrangement links TRBV5-4 to TRBJ2-3; D perhaps matches TRBD2 (5 bases). The V end was cut by 4 bases, the J end by 5 bases, with 11 bases between. Germline CDR1 SGHNT, CDR2 YYREEE (reference sequence). The CDR3 sequence is 13 residues long. The CDR3 spells CASSPGLLDTQYF. DNA of the CDR3: TGTGCCAGCAGCCCAGGACTGCTAGATACGCAGTATTTT.

This clone was seen only a few times. Compared with germline, one end of the junction differs, possibly owing to a read error. The chain couples TRBV7-9 to TRBJ2-7; 7 bases match TRBD2. The CDR3 loop spans 12 amino acids. CDR1 SEHNR and CDR2 FQNEAQ come from the germline V gene (reference sequence). In DNA form, the CDR3 reads TGTTCCAGCAGTGGGGGGGACTACGAGCAGTACTTC. Translating it yields CSSSGGDYEQYF.